The 11 T cell receptor beta chains reported below all come from one sample, sequenced in a study of CD4 T cell repertoires in COVID-19. Libraries were prepared by immunoSEQ multiplex PCR; TCRdb keeps only in-frame clonotypes and omits some of them. The sample has approximately 79,000 clones; 83% are singletons. The material was CD4+ T cells from peripheral blood, obtained after recovery from COVID-19. The receptors shown here come from a human donor who had COVID-19.

The chain links TRBV30 to TRBJ1-2; the match to TRBD1 covers 7 bases. CDR3 length: 12 amino acids. Germline V gene lookup returns CDR1 GTSNPN and CDR2 SVGIG (reference sequence). V lost 0 bases to trimming and J lost 12 bases; unmatched junction nucleotides: 7. CDR3 loop: CAWSVQQGRNTF. The CDR3 nucleotides read TGTGCCTGGAGTGTACAACAGGGGAGGAACACCTTC.

The CDR3 DNA is TGTGCCAGCAGTGGCTGGACAGGGAATGGCTCACCCCTCCACTTT. Its translation: CASSGWTGNGSPLHF. J is TRBJ1-6 and V is TRBV28; 8 bases agree with TRBD1. Germline CDR1 MDHEN, CDR2 SYDVKM. The CDR3 is 15 amino acids. Trimming took 5 bases from V and 10 from J; bases not matched to a gene: 10.

The V gene is TRBV3-1 (or the pseudogene TRBV3-2), the J gene TRBJ2-3, with 9 bases that match TRBD2. V dropped 1 base and J dropped 0; count of bases not matched to a gene: 5. The germline V gene has CDR1 LGHDT and CDR2 YNNKEL (reference sequence). The CDR3 has 17 residues. The CDR3, as DNA: TGTGCCAGCAGCCAAGGCAGCGGGGGGCCAAGCACAGATACGCAGTATTTT. It codes for CASSQGSGGPSTDTQYF.

V and J are TRBV4-1 and TRBJ1-1; D is possibly TRBD1 (5 bases). V was shortened by 0 bases and J by 11 bases, with 13 bases between the two germline ends. Germline V CDR1 and CDR2: MGHRA, YSYEKL. The CDR3 consists of 13 residues. The CDR3 sequence: CASSQDLGLSAFF. The CDR3 nucleotides read TGCGCCAGCAGCCAAGATCTGGGGCTGTCGGCTTTCTTT.

The V gene is TRBV19, the J gene TRBJ2-3; a weak D match, TRBD1 (5 bases). CDR1 is LNHDA and CDR2 is SQIVND in the germline V gene (reference sequence). V gave up 6 bases and J gave up 0 bases, with 10 bases separating them. This CDR3 has 14 amino acids. CDR3 sequence: CASSPGISTDTQYF. The CDR3 DNA follows: TGTGCCAGTAGCCCAGGGATAAGCACAGATACGCAGTATTTT.

DNA for the CDR3: TGCGCCAGCAGCCCGGAGGGGGGAATCGGGGAGCTGTTTTTT. Translated, it gives CASSPEGGIGELFF. The V and J genes are TRBV4-1 and TRBJ2-2; D is possibly TRBD1 or TRBD2 (6 bases each). V lost 4 bases and J lost 7, with 13 bases in between. The germline gives CDR1 MGHRA, CDR2 YSYEKL. The CDR3 is 14 residues long.

The chain links TRBV7-9 to TRBJ1-1, with no clear D. The CDR3 runs 11 residues. With 1 base removed from V and 5 bases from J, the gap between germline ends came to 2 bases. Looked up from germline, CDR1 is SEHNR and CDR2 is FQNEAQ (reference sequence). The CDR3 here is CASSLGTEAFF. CDR3 nucleotides: TGTGCCAGCAGCTTAGGAACTGAAGCTTTCTTT.

The sample holds one count of this clone. The chain employs TRBV7-6 and TRBJ1-1; 8 nucleotides align to TRBD1. Trimming removed 5 bases from V and 2 bases from J; junction bases left unmatched: 4. The CDR3 loop spans 14 amino acids. The germline V gene has CDR1 SGHVS and CDR2 FNYEAQ. CDR3 nucleotides: TGTGCCAGCAGCCGGGACAGGTTTAACACTGAAGCTTTCTTT. Amino acids: CASSRDRFNTEAFF.

The chain couples TRBV5-1 to TRBJ1-1; D gene unclear. Per the germline V gene, CDR1 is SGHRS and CDR2 is YFSETQ. Trimming pared 4 bases from V and 3 bases from J, leaving 13 bases between. The CDR3 totals 14 residues. The CDR3 region is CASSPARVDTEAFF. The CDR3 nucleotides read TGCGCCAGCAGCCCGGCGAGGGTTGACACTGAAGCTTTCTTT.

This chain connects TRBV12-3 or TRBV12-4 to TRBJ1-1; D perhaps matches TRBD1 (5 bases). CDR3 length equals 11 residues. Deletions cut 4 bases from V and 12 bases from J, with 12 bases between. The CDR3 reads CASSSGHITFF. CDR3 DNA sequence: TGTGCCAGCAGTTCGGGGCACATAACTTTCTTT.

This clone appeared once. The chain is built from TRBV5-1 and TRBJ1-1, with 7 positions matching TRBD1. This CDR3 comprises 14 residues. Germline V gene sequence: CDR1 SGHRS, CDR2 YFSETQ. V dropped 0 bases and J dropped 5; count of bases not matched to a gene: 4. The CDR3 DNA sequence: TGCGCCAGCAGCTTGGACAGGGGTTGGACTGAAGCTTTCTTT. Its protein is CASSLDRGWTEAFF.